Listed here are 6 T cell receptor beta chains from one sample, sequenced in a study of T cells in Graves' hyperthyroidism and ophthalmopathy. TCR beta CDR3 sequences were amplified from RNA transcripts. RT-PCR in the first round (using the HTBI primer set) targeted the TCR CDR3. TCRdb recomputed calls from the multiplex PCR reads with MiXCR, one row per CDR3 protein. The sample carries about 210,000 distinct CDR3 sequences, 17% recorded once. The sample taken for sequencing was blood. The receptors come from a man aged 50 to 60 with Graves' hyperthyroidism.

This clonotype was seen many times. This sequence joins TRBV20-1 and TRBJ1-6; D remains ambiguous. The CDR3 contains 20 residues. Trimming removed 2 bases at V and 1 base at J, with 24 bases between. Per germline, CDR1 DFQATT and CDR2 SNEGSKA (reference sequence). CDR3 nucleotides: TGCAGTGCTAGATTCCCGTCGATGGGGAAAGATGGGTCCTATAATTCACCCCTCCACTTT. Encoded protein: CSARFPSMGKDGSYNSPLHF.

The chain is built from TRBV20-1 and TRBJ2-1; the D gene is possibly TRBD2 (5 bases). The CDR3 covers 15 residues. The germline V gene has CDR1 DFQATT and CDR2 SNEGSKA (reference sequence). V lost 2 bases and J lost 1, with 12 bases in between. This chain's CDR3 is CSARTGWGSYNEQFF. In DNA, the CDR3 is TGCAGTGCTAGAACGGGGTGGGGATCCTACAATGAGCAGTTCTTC.

The table lists this clonotype with a few counts. The chain has TRBV29-1 and TRBJ1-4; D perhaps matches TRBD1 (5 bases). V lost 7 bases, J lost 7 bases, and 13 bases lay in between. CDR1 and CDR2 from the germline V gene are SQVTM and ANQGSEA. The CDR3 has 12 residues. The CDR3 coding sequence is TGCAGCGGGGGGATTGAGGGTGAAAAACTGTTTTTT. Amino acids: CSGGIEGEKLFF.

This clonotype was seen ten or more times. This sequence joins TRBV19 and TRBJ2-1, with TRBD2 matching 12 bases. Germline CDR1 reads LNHDA; CDR2 reads SQIVND (reference sequence). The J segment lost 8 bases and the V segment lost 1 base, leaving 9 bases of the junction unmatched. This CDR3 comprises 17 residues. For the CDR3, the DNA is TGTGCCAGTAGTATAGGAGGACTAGCGGGAAGGATCTATGAGCAGTTCTTC. It is translated as CASSIGGLAGRIYEQFF. Using reference TRBV19 and TRBJ2-1 for the parts outside the CDR3, the full variable domain is DGGITQSPKYLFRKEGQNVTLSCEQNLNHDAMYWYRQDPGQGLRLIYYSQIVNDFQKGDIAEGYSVSREKKESFPLTVTSAQKNPTAFYLCASSIGGLAGRIYEQFFGPGTRLTVL.

This clonotype has at least ten counts. The chain is built from TRBV27 and TRBJ2-1, with 9 bases matching TRBD1. V was clipped by 5 bases and J by 7 bases; unmatched bases: 6. The germline CDR1 and CDR2 sequences are MNHEY and SMNVEV (reference sequence). There are 14 residues in the CDR3. The CDR3 loop reads CASSTGTGWNEQFF. The CDR3 DNA sequence: TGTGCCAGCAGTACCGGGACAGGGTGGAATGAGCAGTTCTTC.

This clonotype has a handful of counts. The rearrangement links TRBV20-1 to TRBJ2-7; TRBD2 aligns across 13 bases. CDR1 and CDR2 from the germline V gene are DFQATT and SNEGSKA (reference sequence). V was clipped by 1 base and J by 0 bases; unmatched bases: 12. CDR3 length: 19 residues. The CDR3 coding sequence is TGCAGTGCTAGAGGACAGCCGGGACTAGCGGGATACGCCTCCTACGAGCAGTACTTC. Translating it yields CSARGQPGLAGYASYEQYF.